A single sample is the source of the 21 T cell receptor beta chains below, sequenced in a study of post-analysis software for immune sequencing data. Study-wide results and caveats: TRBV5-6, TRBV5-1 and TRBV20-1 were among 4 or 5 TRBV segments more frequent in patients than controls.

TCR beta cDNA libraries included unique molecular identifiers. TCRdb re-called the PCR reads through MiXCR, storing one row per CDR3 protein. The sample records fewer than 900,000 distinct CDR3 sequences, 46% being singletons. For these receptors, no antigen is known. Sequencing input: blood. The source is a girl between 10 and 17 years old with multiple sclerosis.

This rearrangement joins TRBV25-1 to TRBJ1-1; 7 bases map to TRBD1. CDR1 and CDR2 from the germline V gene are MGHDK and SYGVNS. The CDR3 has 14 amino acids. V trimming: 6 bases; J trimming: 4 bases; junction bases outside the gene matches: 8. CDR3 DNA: TGTGCCAGCAGAAAACAGGGGCGACCCACTGAAGCTTTCTTT. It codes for CASRKQGRPTEAFF.

The CDR3 loop is CASIGRYGFQETQYF. CDR3 sequence (DNA): TGTGCCAGCATCGGAAGGTATGGGTTTCAAGAGACCCAGTACTTC. The V and J genes are TRBV27 and TRBJ2-5; D is uncertain. Per the germline V gene, CDR1 is MNHEY and CDR2 is SMNVEV (reference sequence). Trimming stripped 7 bases from V and 2 bases from J, with 17 bases between. CDR3 length: 15 amino acids.

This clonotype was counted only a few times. In DNA form, the CDR3 reads TGTGCCAGCAGCCTCATGCCTATCACGGATACGCAGTATTTT. Translated: CASSLMPITDTQYF. The rearrangement links TRBV11-3 to TRBJ2-3; no clear D. The CDR3 covers 14 residues. V gave up 5 bases and J gave up 6 bases, with 15 bases separating them. Germline V gives CDR1 SGHNT, CDR2 YENEEA.

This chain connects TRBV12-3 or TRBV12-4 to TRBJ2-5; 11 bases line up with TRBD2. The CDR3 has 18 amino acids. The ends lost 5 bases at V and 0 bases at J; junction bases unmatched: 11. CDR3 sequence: CASSLRSAGLADQETQYF. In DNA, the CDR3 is TGTGCCAGCAGTCTCCGGTCGGCGGGACTAGCGGACCAAGAGACCCAGTACTTC.

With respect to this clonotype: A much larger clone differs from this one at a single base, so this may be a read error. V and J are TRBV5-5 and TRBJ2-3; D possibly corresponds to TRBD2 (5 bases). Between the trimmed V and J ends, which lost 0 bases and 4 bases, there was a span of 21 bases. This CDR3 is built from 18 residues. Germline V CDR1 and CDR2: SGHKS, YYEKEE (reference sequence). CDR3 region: CASSLGEVLVGRADTQYF. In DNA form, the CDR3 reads TGTGCCAGCAGCTTGGGGGAAGTACTAGTGGGAAGGGCAGATACGCAGTATTTT.

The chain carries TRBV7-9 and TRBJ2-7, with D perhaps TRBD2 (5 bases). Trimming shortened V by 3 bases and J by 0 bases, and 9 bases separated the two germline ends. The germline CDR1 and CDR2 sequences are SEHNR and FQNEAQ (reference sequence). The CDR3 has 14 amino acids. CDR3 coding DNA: TGTGCCAGCAGCTTCGCCGGGATCTCCTACGAGCAGTACTTC. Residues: CASSFAGISYEQYF.

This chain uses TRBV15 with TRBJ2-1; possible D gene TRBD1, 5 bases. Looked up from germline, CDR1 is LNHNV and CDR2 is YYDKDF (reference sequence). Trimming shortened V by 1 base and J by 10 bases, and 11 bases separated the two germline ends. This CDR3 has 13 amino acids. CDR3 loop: CATSRVPTDEQFF. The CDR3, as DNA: TGTGCCACCAGCAGAGTTCCGACAGACGAGCAGTTCTTC.

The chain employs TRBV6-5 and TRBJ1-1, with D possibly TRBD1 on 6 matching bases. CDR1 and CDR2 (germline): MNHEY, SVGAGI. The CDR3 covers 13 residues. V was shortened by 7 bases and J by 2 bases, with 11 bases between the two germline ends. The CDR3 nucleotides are TGTGCCAGCATGTCACAGGGAAACACTGAAGCTTTCTTT. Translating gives CASMSQGNTEAFF.

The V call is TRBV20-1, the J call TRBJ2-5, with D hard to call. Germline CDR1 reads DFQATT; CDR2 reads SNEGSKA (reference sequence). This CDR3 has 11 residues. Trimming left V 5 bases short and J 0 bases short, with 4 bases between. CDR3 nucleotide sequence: TGCAGTGCTGATGACCAAGAGACCCAGTACTTC. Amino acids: CSADDQETQYF.

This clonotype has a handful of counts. CDR3 protein: CASSQDLRTSVFF. The CDR3 DNA sequence: TGTGCCAGCAGCCAAGATCTCCGAACTAGTGTGTTCTTC. The J gene is TRBJ2-1, the V gene TRBV3-1, with D maybe TRBD2 (5 bases). Per the germline V gene, CDR1 is LGHDT and CDR2 is YNNKEL (reference sequence). This CDR3 has 13 residues. The V end was cut by 0 bases, the J end by 15 bases, with 15 bases between.

DNA of the CDR3: TGTGCCAGCAGCTCGGACAGGAGCTTGACCTACGAGCAGTACTTC. It encodes CASSSDRSLTYEQYF. This rearrangement joins TRBV12-3 or TRBV12-4 to TRBJ2-1, with 7 bases that match TRBD1. The DNA end is a closer match to TRBJ2-7, so the J assignment may be wrong. The CDR3 is 15 residues long.

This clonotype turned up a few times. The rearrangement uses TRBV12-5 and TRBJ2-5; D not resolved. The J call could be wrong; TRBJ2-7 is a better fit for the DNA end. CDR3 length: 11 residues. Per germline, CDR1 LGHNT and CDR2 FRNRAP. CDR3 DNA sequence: TGTGCTAGTGGTTTATTGGCCGAGCAGTACTTC. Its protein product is CASGLLAEQYF.

CDR3 region: CAISEFPDRGPDEQYF. The DNA of the CDR3 is TGTGCCATCAGTGAATTCCCCGACAGGGGGCCGGACGAGCAGTACTTC. The gene calls are TRBV10-3 and TRBJ2-7; 10 bases line up with TRBD1. This CDR3 comprises 16 residues. After removal of 3 bases from V and 5 bases from J, the junction contained 10 bases not matched to a gene. The germline V gene has CDR1 ENHRY and CDR2 SYGVKD.

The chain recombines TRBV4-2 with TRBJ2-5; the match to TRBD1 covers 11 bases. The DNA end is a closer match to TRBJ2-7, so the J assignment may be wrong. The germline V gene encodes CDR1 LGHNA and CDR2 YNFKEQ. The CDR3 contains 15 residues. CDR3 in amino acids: CASSQGQGDPYEQYF. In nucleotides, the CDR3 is TGTGCCAGCAGCCAGGGACAGGGGGATCCCTACGAGCAGTACTTC.

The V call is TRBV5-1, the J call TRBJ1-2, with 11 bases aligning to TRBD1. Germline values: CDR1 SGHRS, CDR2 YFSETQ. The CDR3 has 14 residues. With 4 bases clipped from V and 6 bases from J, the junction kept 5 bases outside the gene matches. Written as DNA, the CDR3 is TGCGCCAGCAGCGCTCCGGGACAGGGGGATGGCTACACCTTC. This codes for CASSAPGQGDGYTF.

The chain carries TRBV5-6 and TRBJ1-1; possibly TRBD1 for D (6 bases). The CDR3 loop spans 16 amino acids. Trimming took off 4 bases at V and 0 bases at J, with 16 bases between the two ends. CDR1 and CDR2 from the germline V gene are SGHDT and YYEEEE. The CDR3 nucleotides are TGTGCCAGCAGCCTAGACGGACAGACCGTGAACACTGAAGCTTTCTTT. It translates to CASSLDGQTVNTEAFF.

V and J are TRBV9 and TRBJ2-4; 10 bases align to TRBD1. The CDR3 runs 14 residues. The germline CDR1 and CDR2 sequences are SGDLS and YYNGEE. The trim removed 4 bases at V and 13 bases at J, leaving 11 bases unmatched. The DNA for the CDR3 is TGTGCCAGCAGCCCCCGGGACAGGGGATGGAAGCAGTACTTC. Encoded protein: CASSPRDRGWKQYF.

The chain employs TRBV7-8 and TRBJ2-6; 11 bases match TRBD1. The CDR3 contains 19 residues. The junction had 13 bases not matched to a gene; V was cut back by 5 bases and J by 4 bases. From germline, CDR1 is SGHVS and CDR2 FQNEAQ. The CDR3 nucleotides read TGTGCCAGCAGCCAACTCCCGGGACAGGGGGTGGAAGGGGCCAACGTCCTGACTTTC. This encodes CASSQLPGQGVEGANVLTF.

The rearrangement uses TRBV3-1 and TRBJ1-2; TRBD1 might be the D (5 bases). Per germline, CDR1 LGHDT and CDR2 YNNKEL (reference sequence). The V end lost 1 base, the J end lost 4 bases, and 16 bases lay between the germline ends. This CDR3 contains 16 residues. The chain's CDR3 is CASSQAGTPAGYGYTF. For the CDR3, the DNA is TGTGCCAGCAGCCAAGCCGGGACCCCCGCTGGCTATGGCTACACCTTC.

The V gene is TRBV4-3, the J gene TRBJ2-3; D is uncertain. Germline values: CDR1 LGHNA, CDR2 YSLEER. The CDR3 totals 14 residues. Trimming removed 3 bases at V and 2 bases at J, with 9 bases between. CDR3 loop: CASSQAPNTDTQYF. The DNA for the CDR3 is TGCGCCAGCAGCCAGGCGCCCAACACAGATACGCAGTATTTT.

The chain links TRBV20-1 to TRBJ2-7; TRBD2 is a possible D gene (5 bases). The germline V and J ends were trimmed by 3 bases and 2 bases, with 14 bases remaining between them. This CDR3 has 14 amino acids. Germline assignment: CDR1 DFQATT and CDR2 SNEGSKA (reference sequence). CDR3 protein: CSARRRSGPYEQYF. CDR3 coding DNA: TGCAGTGCTAGGAGGAGGTCCGGCCCCTACGAGCAGTACTTC.